These 9 T cell receptor beta chains were sequenced from one sample in a study of response to subunit inactivated influenza vaccine. In TCRdb, the RT-PCR reads were re-called with MiXCR into one record per CDR3 protein. The sample yields around 650,000 distinct CDR3 sequences, more than 15% seen once. The sequencing here drew on PBMCs from blood, taken 11 to 12 days after vaccination. Receptors originate from a man between 45 and 60 years old who received an inactivated influenza vaccine.

The rearrangement uses TRBV6-5 and TRBJ2-7; a weak D match, TRBD1 (6 bases). The length of the CDR3 is 14 residues. Trimming took 2 bases from V and 6 from J, leaving 14 bases between them. Germline V gene data show CDR1 as MNHEY and CDR2 as SVGAGI. CDR3 DNA sequence: TGTGCCAGCAGTTACAGTCCTAAAGGGGGCGAGCAGTACTTC. Protein product: CASSYSPKGGEQYF.

In its sample, this clonotype was seen many times. The rearrangement uses TRBV7-2 and TRBJ2-7; D call uncertain. Trimming removed 1 base from V and 2 bases from J, with 9 bases in between. This CDR3 comprises 14 residues. Germline loops: CDR1 SGHTA, CDR2 FQGNSA. The CDR3: CASSLGIRTYEQYF. The CDR3 DNA follows: TGTGCCAGCAGCTTAGGAATCCGTACCTACGAGCAGTACTTC.

The gene calls are TRBV14 and TRBJ2-2; weak D call: TRBD2 (5 bases). The germline CDR1 and CDR2 sequences are SGHDN and FVKESK. V shed 1 base and J shed 4 bases, with 16 bases lying between them. This CDR3 is built from 17 residues. DNA of the CDR3: TGTGCCAGCAGCCAAGTTGCGCCGCGGGTGGCCACCGGGGAGCTGTTTTTT. It codes for CASSQVAPRVATGELFF.

There are many counts of this clonotype. The rearrangement links TRBV20-1 to TRBJ1-2; 9 bases map to TRBD1. The CDR3 extends over 13 amino acids. Per germline, CDR1 DFQATT and CDR2 SNEGSKA (reference sequence). Unmatched junction bases numbered 3, after V lost 6 bases and J lost 1 base. The CDR3 is CSARTGVNYGYTF. In DNA, the CDR3 is TGCAGTGCCAGGACAGGGGTTAACTATGGCTACACCTTC.

CDR3 region: CASSDRMGTNEKLFF. The CDR3 bases are TGCGCCAGCAGTGACCGGATGGGAACTAATGAAAAACTGTTTTTT. V usage is TRBV5-1 and J usage is TRBJ1-4; D call uncertain. The CDR3 length is 15 residues. Trimming took 5 bases from V and 1 from J, leaving 12 bases between them. Germline-derived CDR1 and CDR2 are SGHRS and YFSETQ.

The V gene is TRBV29-1, the J gene TRBJ2-3; 8 bases agree with TRBD2. Germline V gene lookup returns CDR1 SQVTM and CDR2 ANQGSEA. Losses at the gene ends were 7 bases for V and 2 bases for J; bases not matched to a gene: 8. CDR3 length equals 14 residues. In nucleotides, the CDR3 is TGCAGCGCCGCGCTCGGGGGGGCCACAGATACGCAGTATTTT. Translation: CSAALGGATDTQYF.

This clonotype was found many times. The chain uses TRBV6-2 or TRBV6-3 and TRBJ2-1; TRBD2 matches 8 bases. V shed 8 bases, J shed 9 bases, and the junction held 21 bases outside the gene matches. There are 17 residues in the CDR3. CDR1 is MNHEY and CDR2 is SVGEGT in the germline V gene. The CDR3 region has the DNA TGTGCCAGCCCTTTGGTGACCCGACTAGCGAGTCAAAGTGAGCAGTTCTTC. Translated, it gives CASPLVTRLASQSEQFF.

This clonotype showed up many times. V is TRBV20-1 and J is TRBJ2-2; 14 nucleotides line up with TRBD2. The V gene end was trimmed by 4 bases and the J gene end by 0 bases; junction bases not matched to a gene: 7. Per the germline V gene, CDR1 is DFQATT and CDR2 is SNEGSKA (reference sequence). The CDR3 is 18 residues long. The CDR3 bases are TGCAGTGCTACAGGCGGACTAGCGGGAGGCTCGAACACCGGGGAGCTGTTTTTT. Residues: CSATGGLAGGSNTGELFF.

This clonotype was observed once. For the CDR3, the DNA is TGCAGTGCTAGTTGGGAGGGCTCCTACGAGCAGTACTTC. Protein product: CSASWEGSYEQYF. The rearrangement joins TRBV20-1 to TRBJ2-7; 7 bases are a match to TRBD2. Germline CDR1 is DFQATT and CDR2 is SNEGSKA (reference sequence). The CDR3 is 13 amino acids. The J segment lost 0 bases and the V segment lost 3 bases, leaving 2 bases of the junction unmatched.